This TCR beta chain was documented in a study of T-cell memory formation after mild COVID-19 (dated by TCRdb to the early 2020s). Context from the whole study: TCR sequence clusters from the two donors were found to be largely donor specific. In two donors, T-cell clones that expanded and contracted after mild COVID-19 were followed by sequencing TCRalpha and TCRbeta repertoires longitudinally. Two young, previously healthy adult volunteers made up the cohort, one male and one female.

Broader findings and caveats from the paper: Only two mild cases were covered in the study, and larger cohorts including severe cases with pre-infection samples were considered necessary. Contracting CD4+ clones appeared mostly in the CM and EM memory subsets, whereas CD8+ clones were enriched in EMRA. The detection of some responding clones in pre-infection memory suggests that pre-existing cross-reactive memory T cells joined the SARS-CoV-2 response. SARS-CoV-2 specificity was not confirmed for the second-wave clones peaking on day 37. Clones contracting from day 15 to 85 had balanced CD4/CD8 phenotypes, while a second wave expanding from day 15 to 37 was biased towards CD4+.

The CDR1 and CDR2 encoded by the germline V gene (reference sequence) are LGHDT and YNNKEL. Cut back by 4 bases and 7 bases, the V and J ends lie 14 bases apart. The CDR3 has 14 amino acids, counting the end cysteine and phenylalanine. Only the CDR3 DNA stays, 42 bases, in frame from base 1. For this clonotype: The clone's antigen remains unknown. No base qualities exist here, and no much larger clone lies one base off it.

Ficoll-Paque density gradient centrifugation was the method used to isolate PBMCs. The listed sequencing device is Illumina NovaSeq 6000. cDNA libraries for TCRalpha and TCRbeta were prepared by 5'RACE using constant-segment primers, with sample barcodes and unique molecular identifiers added. RNA was extracted from every sample with Trizol reagent. Amplification of the libraries took two PCR steps, and the second step added a second sample barcode plus Illumina TruSeq adapters. Sequencing of the libraries was done on an Illumina NovaSeq, producing 2 x 150 bp paired-end reads. Regarding the original processing steps: Reads were demultiplexed and collapsed into UMI-guided consensus sequences with migec v1.2.7. Using mixcr v2.1.11, UMI consensuses were aligned to TRA and TRB V and J templates and then assembled into clonotypes. Expanded or contracted clonotypes were those called significant by both edgeR and NoisET, with noise models trained on biological replicates. edgeR calls used a false discovery rate-adjusted p below 0.01 and a log2 fold-change threshold of 1. PCA with hierarchical clustering of max-normalized trajectories of the 1000 most abundant clonotypes was used as exploratory dynamics analysis. Each responding clone was given a CD4 or CD8 phenotype based on the CD4+ and CD8+ repertoires, which had been sequenced separately. The raw public data were reprocessed by TCRdb itself: fastp quality trimming at Q25, MiXCR clonotype calling, in-frame beta chains only. For every CDR3 protein sequence, its rows merge into one entry that carries the most common genes and DNA. What appears here as the V and J calls and clone size reflects TCRdb's work, not the paper's. For this sample the table gives 410,000 or so distinct CDR3 sequences, of which 20% to 25% were detected only once. The ten largest clones represent around 12% of the sample.

The sequence was obtained from an adult woman who had mild COVID-19 (a few samples of this study predate the infection). The sample titles of this study are shuffled in the database, so cell type and time point are left out; the donor was told from shared clones. The receptor chain draws on TRBV3-1 and TRBJ2-1; TRBD2 is a possible D gene, resting on 6 matching bases. Sequencing was performed on PBMCs or a T cell subset sorted from them (not recorded which). At the DNA level, the sequence is TGTGCCAGCAGCCCCGGACTGGGGAGGAATGAGCAGTTCTTC. It encodes CASSPGLGRNEQFF.